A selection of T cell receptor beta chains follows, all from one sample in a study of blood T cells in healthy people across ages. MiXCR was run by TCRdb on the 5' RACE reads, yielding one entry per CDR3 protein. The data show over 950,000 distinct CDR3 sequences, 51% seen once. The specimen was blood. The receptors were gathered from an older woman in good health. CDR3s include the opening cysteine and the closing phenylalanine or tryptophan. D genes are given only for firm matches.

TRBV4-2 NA CASSQDEGGRSTETQYF
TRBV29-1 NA CSVVSSPSSYNEQFF
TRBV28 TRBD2 CATFLAGVADTQYF
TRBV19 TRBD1 CASSPFSDRGLNTEAFF
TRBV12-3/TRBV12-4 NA CASSQRLGNIQYF
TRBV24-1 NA CATSELTGYNEQYF
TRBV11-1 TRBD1 CASSQTGQVSLGEQYF
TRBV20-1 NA CSAPRGAYEQYF
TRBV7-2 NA CASSAHGLGNEQFF
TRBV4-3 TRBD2 CASSQQAGGPHEQFF
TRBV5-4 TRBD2 CASTRWASGKYEQYF
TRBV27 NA CASSTGGGEQYF
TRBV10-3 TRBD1 CAISDGQGAQETQYF
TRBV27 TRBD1 CASSFLRGGVGTEPYEQYF
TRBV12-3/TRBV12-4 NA CASSLSAGLYGYTF
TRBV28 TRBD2 CASSLLERREGTDTQYF